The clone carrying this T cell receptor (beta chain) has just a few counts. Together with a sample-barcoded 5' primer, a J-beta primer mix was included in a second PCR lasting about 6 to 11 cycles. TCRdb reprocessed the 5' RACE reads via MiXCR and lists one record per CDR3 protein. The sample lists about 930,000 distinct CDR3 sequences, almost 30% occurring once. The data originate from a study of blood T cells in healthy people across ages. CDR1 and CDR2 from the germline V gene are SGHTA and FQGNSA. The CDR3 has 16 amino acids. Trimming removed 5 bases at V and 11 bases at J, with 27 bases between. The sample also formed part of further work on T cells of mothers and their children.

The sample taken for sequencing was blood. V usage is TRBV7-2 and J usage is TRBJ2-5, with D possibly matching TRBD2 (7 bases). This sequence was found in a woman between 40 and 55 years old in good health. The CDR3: CASSPNLAGARHEQYF. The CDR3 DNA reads TGTGCCAGCAGCCCCAATTTGGCGGGGGCGAGGCATGAGCAGTACTTC. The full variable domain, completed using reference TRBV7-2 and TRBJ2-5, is GAGVSQSPSNKVTEKGKDVELRCDPISGHTALYWYRQSLGQGLEFLIYFQGNSAPDKSGLPSDRFSAERTGGSVSTLTIQRTQQEDSAVYLCASSPNLAGARHEQYFGPGTRLLVL.